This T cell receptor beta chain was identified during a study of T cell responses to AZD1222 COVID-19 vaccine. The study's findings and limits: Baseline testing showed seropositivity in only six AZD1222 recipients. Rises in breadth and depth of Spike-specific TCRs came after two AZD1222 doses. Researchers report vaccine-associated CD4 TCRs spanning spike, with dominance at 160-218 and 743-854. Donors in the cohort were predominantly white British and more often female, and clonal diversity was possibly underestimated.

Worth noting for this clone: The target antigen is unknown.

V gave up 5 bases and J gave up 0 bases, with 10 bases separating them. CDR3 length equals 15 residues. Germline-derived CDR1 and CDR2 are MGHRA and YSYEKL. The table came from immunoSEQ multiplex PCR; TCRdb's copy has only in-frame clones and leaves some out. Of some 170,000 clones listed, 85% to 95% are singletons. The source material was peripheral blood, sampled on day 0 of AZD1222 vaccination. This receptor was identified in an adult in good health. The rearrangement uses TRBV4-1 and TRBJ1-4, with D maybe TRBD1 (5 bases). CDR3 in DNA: TGCGCCAGCAGCGAGTTGGGGGCAACTAATGAAAAACTGTTTTTT. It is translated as CASSELGATNEKLFF.